This T cell receptor beta chain was retrieved from a study of T cells after yellow fever vaccination (dated by TCRdb to the late 2010s). Background on the whole study: The SMART-Seq v4 Ultra Low Input RNA kit was used to prepare libraries from fractions with low cell numbers. To follow T-cell clones before and after both primary and booster YFV17D yellow fever vaccination, bulk TCR alpha and beta repertoires underwent longitudinal sequencing. Two healthy male donors made up the cohort, one aged 18 to 29 years and the other aged 30 to 40 years. Blood samples were taken at several timepoints before and after primary and secondary immunization, and bulk PBMC replicates and cell subsets were isolated. Here is what the overall study found, with its caveats: A small share of clonotypes was detected in both CD4 and CD8 compartments, with the overlap likely arising from convergent recombination. FACS-sorted repertoires could contain abundant contaminating clonotypes from the bulk population, so computational filtering was required. The secondary T-cell response was weaker than the primary response but faster, peaking on day 5 instead of day 15. Most clones expanded after primary vaccination (around 96% of CD4 and roughly 90% of CD8) were re-detected after the booster, suggesting that broad memory maintenance occurred. Because only two donors were included in the study, the extent to which the findings can be generalized is limited.

The meaning of the sample's treatment or condition label: live attenuated yellow fever vaccine strain. PBMCs were isolated from peripheral blood using a standard Ficoll-Paque protocol. Dynabeads CD4 and CD8 positive selection kits were used to isolate CD4 and CD8 T-cell fractions. RNA was extracted with TriZol from bulk PBMCs, CD4 and CD8 fractions, and dextramer-positive and dextramer-negative fractions. Trimmed from V: 4 bases; trimmed from J: 7 bases; junction bases lacking a gene match: 9. From the cysteine through the phenylalanine, the CDR3 covers 16 amino acids. CDR3 DNA is the only sequence kept; it has 48 bases, read in frame from the first base. A word on this clonotype: What antigen it recognizes has not been identified. It has no much larger one-base neighbor in the sample; base qualities were not kept.

Sequencing was carried out with an Illumina NovaSeq 6000. TCR cDNA was made using 5'RACE template switching, a step that added a universal primer site and unique molecular identifiers. cDNA synthesis was primed from both the TCR alpha and TCR beta constant segments. Two PCR steps were used to amplify libraries, with sample barcodes and sequencing adapters being added in the second step. Sequencing of libraries was done on Illumina HiSeq 2500 (2x100 bp) or NovaSeq (2x150 bp). Per the authors' processing: MIGEC handled demultiplexing of reads and collapsing into UMI consensus sequences, while MiXCR performed V(D)J alignment. Clonotypes responding to the vaccine were identified with edgeR on replicate PBMC samples, with the criteria of FDR below 0.01 and a log2 fold change above 5 up to day 15. Each bulk clonotype received a CD4 or CD8 identity based on whether the sequenced CD4 or CD8 repertoire contained that clonotype at higher abundance. In TCRdb, the public reads were trimmed at Q25 with fastp and aligned with MiXCR, with productive beta chains retained. Each entry merges the rows of one CDR3 protein and shows their most common DNA and genes. The V and J calls come from TCRdb's annotation, not from the publication. The sample table lists more than 95,000 distinct CDR3 sequences, roughly 15% of them with a count of one. Of the sample, roughly two fifths falls within the top ten clones.

The receptor comes from a man aged 18-30 years who received the YFV17D yellow fever vaccine. This material consisted of CD8+ T cells sorted from PBMCs, taken 5 days after the yellow fever booster vaccination. Recombination connected TRBV12-3 or TRBV12-4 to TRBJ2-1, with 11 junctional bases fitting TRBD1. DNA sequence: TGTGCCAGCAGTTCGCCGGGGACAGGGGGTTCAAATGAGCAGTTCTTC. Its translation reads: CASSSPGTGGSNEQFF.